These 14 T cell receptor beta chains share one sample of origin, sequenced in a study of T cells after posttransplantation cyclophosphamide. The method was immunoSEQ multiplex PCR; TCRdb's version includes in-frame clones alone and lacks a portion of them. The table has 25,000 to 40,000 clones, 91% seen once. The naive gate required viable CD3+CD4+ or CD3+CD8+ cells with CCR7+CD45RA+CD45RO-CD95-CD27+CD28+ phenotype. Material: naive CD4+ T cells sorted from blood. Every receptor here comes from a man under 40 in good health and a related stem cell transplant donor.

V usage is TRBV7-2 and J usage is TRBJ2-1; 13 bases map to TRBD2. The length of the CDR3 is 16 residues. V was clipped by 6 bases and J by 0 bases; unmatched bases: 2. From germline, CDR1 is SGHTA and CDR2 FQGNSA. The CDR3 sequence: CASSRTSGGSYNEQFF. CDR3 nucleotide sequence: TGTGCCAGCAGTCGGACTAGCGGGGGCTCCTACAATGAGCAGTTCTTC. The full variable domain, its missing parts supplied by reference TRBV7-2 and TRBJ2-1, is GAGVSQSPSNKVTEKGKDVELRCDPISGHTALYWYRQSLGQGLEFLIYFQGNSAPDKSGLPSDRFSAERTGGSVSTLTIQRTQQEDSAVYLCASSRTSGGSYNEQFFGPGTRLTVL.

CDR3 amino acids: CASSPWTGGFSGANVLTF. The CDR3 DNA is TGTGCCAGCAGCCCTTGGACAGGGGGCTTCTCTGGGGCCAACGTCCTGACTTTC. This chain uses TRBV7-3 with TRBJ2-6, with 11 bases aligning to TRBD1. J gave up 0 bases and V 5 bases, and 6 bases lay outside the gene matches. The V gene's germline CDR1 is SGHTA and CDR2 FQGTGA. This CDR3 is 18 amino acids long. Filled out from reference TRBV7-3 and TRBJ2-6, the complete variable domain reads GAGVSQTPSNKVTEKGKYVELRCDPISGHTALYWYRQSLGQGPEFLIYFQGTGAADDSGLPNDRFFAVRPEGSVSTLKIQRTERGDSAVYLCASSPWTGGFSGANVLTFGAGSRLTVL.

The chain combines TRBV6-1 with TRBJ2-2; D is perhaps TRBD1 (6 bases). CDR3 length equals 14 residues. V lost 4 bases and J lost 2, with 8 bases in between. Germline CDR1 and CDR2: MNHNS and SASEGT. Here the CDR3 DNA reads TGTGCCAGCAGTGTGGACAGAAACACCGGGGAGCTGTTTTTT. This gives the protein CASSVDRNTGELFF.

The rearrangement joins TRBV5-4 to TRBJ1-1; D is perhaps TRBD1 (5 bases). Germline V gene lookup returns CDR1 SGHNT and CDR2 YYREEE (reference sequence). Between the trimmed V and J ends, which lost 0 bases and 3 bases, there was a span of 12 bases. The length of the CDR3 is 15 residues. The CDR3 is CASSLGGRTDTEAFF. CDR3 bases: TGTGCCAGCAGCTTGGGGGGCAGGACGGACACTGAAGCTTTCTTT.

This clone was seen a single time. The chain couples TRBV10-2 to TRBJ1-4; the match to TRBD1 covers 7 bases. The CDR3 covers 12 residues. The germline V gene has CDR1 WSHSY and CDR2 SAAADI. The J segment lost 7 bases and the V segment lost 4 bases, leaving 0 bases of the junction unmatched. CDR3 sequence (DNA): TGCGCCAGCAGTGCAGGGGGTGAAAAACTGTTTTTT. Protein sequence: CASSAGGEKLFF.

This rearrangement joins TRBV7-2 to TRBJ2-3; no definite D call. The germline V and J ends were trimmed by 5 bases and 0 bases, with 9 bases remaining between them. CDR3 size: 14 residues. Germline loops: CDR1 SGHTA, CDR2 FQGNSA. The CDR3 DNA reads TGTGCCAGCAGCACTCGACAAAGCACAGATACGCAGTATTTT. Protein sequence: CASSTRQSTDTQYF. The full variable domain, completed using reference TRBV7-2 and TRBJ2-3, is GAGVSQSPSNKVTEKGKDVELRCDPISGHTALYWYRQSLGQGLEFLIYFQGNSAPDKSGLPSDRFSAERTGGSVSTLTIQRTQQEDSAVYLCASSTRQSTDTQYFGPGTRLTVL.

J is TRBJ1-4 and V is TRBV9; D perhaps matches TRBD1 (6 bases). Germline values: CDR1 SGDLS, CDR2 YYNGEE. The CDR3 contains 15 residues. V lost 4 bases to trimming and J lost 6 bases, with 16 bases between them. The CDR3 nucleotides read TGTGCCAGCAGCACCGCCGGGGGGGCGTATGAAAAACTGTTTTTT. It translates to CASSTAGGAYEKLFF.

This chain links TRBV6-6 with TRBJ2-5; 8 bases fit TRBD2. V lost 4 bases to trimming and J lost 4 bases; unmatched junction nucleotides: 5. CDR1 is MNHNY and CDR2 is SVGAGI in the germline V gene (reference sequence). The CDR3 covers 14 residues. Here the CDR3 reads CASSSRGGRETQYF. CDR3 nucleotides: TGTGCCAGCAGTTCCCGGGGGGGGAGAGAGACCCAGTACTTC.

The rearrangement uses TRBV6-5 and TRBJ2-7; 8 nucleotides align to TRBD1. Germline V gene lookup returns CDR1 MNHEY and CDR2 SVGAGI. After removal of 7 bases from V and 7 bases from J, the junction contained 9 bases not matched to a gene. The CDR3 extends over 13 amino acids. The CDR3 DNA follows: TGTGCCAGCAATCCCTGGACAGGGAGTGAGCAGTACTTC. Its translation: CASNPWTGSEQYF.

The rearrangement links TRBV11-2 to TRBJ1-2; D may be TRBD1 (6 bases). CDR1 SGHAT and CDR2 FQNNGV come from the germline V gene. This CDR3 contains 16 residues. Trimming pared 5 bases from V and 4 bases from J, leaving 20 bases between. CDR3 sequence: CASSRGPGHISYGYTF. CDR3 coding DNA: TGTGCCAGCAGCCGAGGACCGGGACATATATCCTATGGCTACACCTTC.

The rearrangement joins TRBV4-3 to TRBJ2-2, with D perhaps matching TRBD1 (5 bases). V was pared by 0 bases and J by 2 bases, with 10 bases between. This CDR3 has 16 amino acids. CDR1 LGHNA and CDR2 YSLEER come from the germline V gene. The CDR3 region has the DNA TGCGCCAGCAGCCAAGAAGGGGCGGCCAACACCGGGGAGCTGTTTTTT. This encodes CASSQEGAANTGELFF.

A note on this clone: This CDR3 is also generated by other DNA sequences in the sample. The CDR3 region is CASSLGQGTNSPLHF. The CDR3 coding sequence is TGTGCCAGCAGTTTGGGACAGGGTACCAATTCACCCCTCCACTTT. The V call is TRBV28, the J call TRBJ1-6; 9 positions match TRBD1. Trimming cost V 3 bases and J 7 bases; bases outside gene matches: 4. This CDR3 has 15 residues. The V gene's germline CDR1 is MDHEN and CDR2 SYDVKM. Based on the CDR3 plus reference TRBV28 and TRBJ1-6, the full variable domain is DVKVTQSSRYLVKRTGEKVFLECVQDMDHENMFWYRQDPGLGLRLIYFSYDVKMKEKGDIPEGYSVSREKKERFSLILESASTNQTSMYLCASSLGQGTNSPLHFGNGTRLTVT.

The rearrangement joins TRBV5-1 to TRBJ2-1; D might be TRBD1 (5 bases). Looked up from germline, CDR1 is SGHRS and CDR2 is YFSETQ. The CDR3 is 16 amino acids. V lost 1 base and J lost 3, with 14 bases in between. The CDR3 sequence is CASSLWTRGYYNEQFF. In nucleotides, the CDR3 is TGCGCCAGCAGCTTGTGGACAAGGGGTTACTACAATGAGCAGTTCTTC.

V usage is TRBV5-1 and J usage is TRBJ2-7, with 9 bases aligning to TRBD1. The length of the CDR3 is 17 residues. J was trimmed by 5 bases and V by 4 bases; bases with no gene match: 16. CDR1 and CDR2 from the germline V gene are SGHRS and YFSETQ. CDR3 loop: CASSLGAGQGPSDEQYF. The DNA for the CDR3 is TGCGCCAGCAGCCTTGGGGCGGGACAGGGCCCTTCCGACGAGCAGTACTTC. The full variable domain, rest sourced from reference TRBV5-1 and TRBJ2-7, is KAGVTQTPRYLIKTRGQQVTLSCSPISGHRSVSWYQQTPGQGLQFLFEYFSETQRNKGNFPGRFSGRQFSNSRSEMNVSTLELGDSALYLCASSLGAGQGPSDEQYFGPGTRLTVT.